A selection of T cell receptor beta chains follows, all from one sample in a study of CD8+ T cells in alopecia areata. Libraries were prepared by immunoSEQ multiplex PCR; TCRdb keeps only in-frame clonotypes and omits some of them. The table lists 180,000 or so clones, around half of them singletons, with about a tenth in the top ten. Specimen: CD8+ T cells sorted from blood, collected at week 24, from a patient treated with tofacitinib. Receptor source: a human donor with alopecia areata. The CDR3 runs from the conserved cysteine through the conserved F or W. D genes are given only for firm matches. Clone size, where shown, is once, few, many, or a class for clones that have expanded.

TRBV7-6	TRBJ2-1	TRBD2	.	CASSLVSAGGFNEQFF	TGTGCCAGCAGCTTAGTCTCGGCGGGGGGTTTCAATGAGCAGTTCTTC
TRBV25-1	TRBJ1-6	.	.	CASLGRENSPLHF	TGTGCCAGTTTGGGCAGGGAAAATTCACCCCTCCACTTT
TRBV10-3	TRBJ2-3	.	few	CATAGSSSTDTQYF	TGTGCCACCGCGGGTAGTTCTAGCACAGATACGCAGTATTTT
TRBV29-1	TRBJ1-2	TRBD1	.	CSVDLPPRTGGNYGYTF	TGCAGTGTCGACCTCCCACCTCGGACAGGGGGCAACTATGGCTACACCTTC
TRBV29-1	TRBJ2-7	TRBD1	.	CSVLPGQGPYEQYF	TGCAGCGTTTTACCGGGACAGGGGCCCTACGAGCAGTACTTC
TRBV29-1	TRBJ2-1	.	few	CSVEAHYNEQFF	TGCAGCGTTGAGGCCCATTACAATGAGCAGTTCTTC
TRBV29-1	TRBJ1-2	.	.	CSVESDLNYGYTF	TGCAGCGTTGAGTCAGATTTGAACTATGGCTACACCTTC
TRBV9	TRBJ1-1	.	.	CASSETGIGTEAFF	TGTGCCAGCAGCGAAACAGGGATTGGCACTGAAGCTTTCTTT
TRBV27	TRBJ1-2	.	.	CASSLNMENYGYTF	TGTGCCAGCAGTTTAAACATGGAGAACTATGGCTACACCTTC
TRBV2	TRBJ1-1	TRBD1	few	CASSEHEDRAPF	TGTGCCAGCAGTGAACATGAGGACAGGGCACCCTTT
TRBV30	TRBJ2-7	TRBD1	few	CAWKTGTGAYEQYF	TGTGCCTGGAAAACCGGGACAGGGGCCTACGAGCAGTACTTC
TRBV2	TRBJ2-5	.	.	CASRSETQYF	TGTGCCAGCCGGTCGGAGACCCAGTACTTC
TRBV6-4	TRBJ2-1	TRBD2	few	CASSDRTSNEQFF	TGTGCCAGCAGTGACAGGACTAGTAATGAGCAGTTCTTC
TRBV9	TRBJ2-2	.	few	CASSVGEPGELFF	TGTGCCAGCAGCGTAGGGGAACCCGGGGAGCTGTTTTTT
TRBV27	TRBJ1-2	.	.	CASSLRRDLDYGYTF	TGTGCCAGCAGTTTAAGGCGGGACTTGGACTATGGCTACACCTTC
TRBV29-1	TRBJ1-3	.	few	CSVRISEAGNTIYF	TGCAGCGTTCGGATCTCAGAGGCTGGAAACACCATATATTTT
TRBV25-1	TRBJ2-7	.	few	CASRLGDFYF	TGTGCCAGCCGCCTGGGAGACTTTTACTTC
TRBV10-2	TRBJ2-1	TRBD2	.	CASSELGGGAYNEQFF	TGCGCCAGCAGTGAGTTGGGCGGGGGGGCCTACAATGAGCAGTTCTTC
TRBV19	TRBJ2-1	TRBD2	.	CASTVSSGVSYNEQFF	TGTGCCAGTACCGTGAGCAGCGGGGTTTCCTACAATGAGCAGTTCTTC
TRBV29-1	TRBJ1-2	.	.	CSVYGVAGDYGYTF	TGCAGCGTTTACGGTGTGGCTGGGGACTATGGCTACACCTTC
TRBV4-3	TRBJ2-2	TRBD2	.	CASSQELAGGSGELFF	TGCGCCAGCAGCCAAGAACTAGCGGGGGGTTCCGGGGAGCTGTTTTTT
TRBV25-1	TRBJ1-1	.	.	CASMGVEAFF	TGTGCCAGCATGGGGGTCGAAGCTTTCTTT